This T cell receptor (beta chain) emerged from a study of regulatory T cells in long-lasting Graves disease. The sample's time point: newly diagnosed GD, antithyroid drugs for less than 3 months. Making the TCR library involved RNA that had been extracted from PBMCs. The V gene end was trimmed by 0 bases and the J gene end by 6 bases; junction bases not matched to a gene: 5. Germline CDR1 is GTSNPN and CDR2 is SVGIG (reference sequence). The CDR3 is made up of 16 amino acids. With iRepertoire HTBI primers and Arm-PCR of CDR3 regions, TCR beta libraries were built. Each CDR3 protein is one row after TCRdb ran MiXCR on the multiplex PCR reads. This sample has 550,000 to 650,000 distinct CDR3 sequences, with roughly a sixth found just once. The sample was also linked to a second study, of T cells in Graves' hyperthyroidism and ophthalmopathy. In that study: No progression to ophthalmopathy during 18 months of follow-up defined stable disease. Every diagnosis used clinical symptoms, serum thyroxine and TRAb, thyroid ultrasound and orbital computed tomography. HTBI primers were used for first-round RT-PCR of the TCR CDR3.

This material consisted of peripheral blood mononuclear cells (PBMCs), taken at new diagnosis, from a patient treated with antithyroid drugs. This receptor was identified in a man younger than 35 with Graves disease. The chain joins TRBV30 to TRBJ2-3; TRBD2 matches 14 bases. The CDR3 DNA follows: TGTGCCTGGAGTGTAGGGACTAGCGGGAGTTCGGATACGCAGTATTTT. This translates into CAWSVGTSGSSDTQYF.